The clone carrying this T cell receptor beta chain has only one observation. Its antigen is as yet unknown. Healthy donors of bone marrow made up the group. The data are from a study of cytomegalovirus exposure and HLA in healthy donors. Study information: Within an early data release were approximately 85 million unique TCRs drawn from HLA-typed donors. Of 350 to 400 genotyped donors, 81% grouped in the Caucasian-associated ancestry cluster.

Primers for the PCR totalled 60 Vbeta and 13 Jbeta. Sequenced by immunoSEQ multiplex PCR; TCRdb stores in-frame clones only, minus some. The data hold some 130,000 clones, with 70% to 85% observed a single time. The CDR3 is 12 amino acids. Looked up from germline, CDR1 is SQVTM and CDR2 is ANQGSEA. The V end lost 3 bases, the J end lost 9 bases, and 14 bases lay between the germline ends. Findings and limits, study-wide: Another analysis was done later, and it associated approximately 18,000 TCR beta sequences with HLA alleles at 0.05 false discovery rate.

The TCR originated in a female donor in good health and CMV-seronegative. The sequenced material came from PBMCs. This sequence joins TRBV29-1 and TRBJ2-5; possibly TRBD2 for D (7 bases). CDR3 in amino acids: CSVDLRGGAQYF. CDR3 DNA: TGCAGCGTTGACTTGCGAGGGGGGGCCCAGTACTTC.